A selection of T cell receptor beta chains follows, all from one sample in a study of identical twins. TCRdb reprocessed the 5' RACE reads via MiXCR and lists one record per CDR3 protein. The table records approximately 890,000 distinct CDR3 sequences, over 9% of them present only once. The sample also formed part of further work on yellow fever vaccine responses in identical twins.

The sample comprised PBMCs. Every receptor here comes from a young woman in good health. Each CDR3 is given with its conserved first and last residue. The D gene is left open where the match is weak. The size of a clone is reported for some rows only, either as once, few or many, or as a class for expanded clones.

TRBV18,TRBJ1-5,.,.,CASSPPGKRSNQPQHF,TGTGCCAGCTCACCACCGGGGAAAAGGAGCAATCAGCCCCAGCATTTT
TRBV6-1,TRBJ1-4,.,few,CASSPRPLGEKLFF,TGTGCCAGCAGCCCCAGACCTTTAGGGGAAAAACTGTTTTTT
TRBV28,TRBJ2-7,.,many,CASSLPPPYEQYF,TGTGCCAGCAGCCTCCCACCCCCCTACGAGCAGTACTTC
TRBV2,TRBJ2-3,.,many,CASSESSEDTQYF,TGTGCCAGCAGTGAGTCTAGCGAGGATACGCAGTATTTT
TRBV9,TRBJ2-4,TRBD2,.,CASSVWTSGRYIQYF,TGTGCCAGCAGCGTGTGGACTAGCGGGAGATACATTCAGTACTTC
TRBV7-9,TRBJ1-1,.,few,CASSHQGRGEIEAFF,TGTGCCAGCAGCCATCAGGGGAGGGGAGAAATTGAAGCTTTCTTT
TRBV7-9,TRBJ2-5,TRBD1,many,CASSRTGGQETQYF,TGTGCCAGCAGCAGAACAGGGGGCCAAGAGACCCAGTACTTC
TRBV29-1,TRBJ2-2,.,few,CSVEESWGDGELFF,TGCAGCGTTGAAGAGTCTTGGGGGGACGGGGAGCTGTTTTTT
TRBV3-1,TRBJ2-5,TRBD2,.,CASSQEGRDLETQYF,TGTGCCAGCAGCCAAGAAGGGAGGGACCTTGAGACCCAGTACTTC
TRBV12-3/TRBV12-4,TRBJ1-6,.,.,CASTTDNSPLHF,TGTGCCAGTACCACGGATAATTCACCCCTCCACTTT